A single TCR beta chain is shown here with its context. Its antigen is not identified. Each sorted subset replicate got 200 ng genomic DNA, 30,000 or so genomes. The authors' processing: Filtering differed for immunoSEQ, which gave only junction sequences without quality scores. TCRdb keeps only in-frame clones here, not all; method: immunoSEQ multiplex PCR. V, J and clone size reflect that table, while D and trimming were determined from the DNA. The profile covers more than 550,000 clones, with around 90% appearing a single time and 34% taken by the ten largest. The data belong to a study of shared clonotypes between healthy human individuals. Study-level information: CD4 naive cells filled three plates per donor, CD4 memory three, CD8 naive two and CD8 memory one.

Study outcomes and limitations: Non-shared clonotypes had lower generation probabilities than clonotypes shared by all four sorted-subset donors.

CDR3 length equals 18 residues. The J segment lost 3 bases and the V segment lost 5 bases, leaving 16 bases of the junction unmatched. Germline CDR1 MDHEN, CDR2 SYDVKM. This chain joins TRBV28 and TRBJ1-2, with 9 bases matching TRBD1. The clonotype comes from a man aged 18 to 30 in good health. Some clones in this sample may be carry-over from other donors' samples. The sample was memory CD8+ T cells from PBMCs. Subset noted: CD45RO+ cells pooled with CCR7-negative TemRA cells. CDR3 in amino acids: CASSGLRDREPGDYGYTF. In DNA, the CDR3 is TGTGCCAGCAGTGGGTTGAGGGACAGGGAGCCCGGTGACTATGGCTACACCTTC.